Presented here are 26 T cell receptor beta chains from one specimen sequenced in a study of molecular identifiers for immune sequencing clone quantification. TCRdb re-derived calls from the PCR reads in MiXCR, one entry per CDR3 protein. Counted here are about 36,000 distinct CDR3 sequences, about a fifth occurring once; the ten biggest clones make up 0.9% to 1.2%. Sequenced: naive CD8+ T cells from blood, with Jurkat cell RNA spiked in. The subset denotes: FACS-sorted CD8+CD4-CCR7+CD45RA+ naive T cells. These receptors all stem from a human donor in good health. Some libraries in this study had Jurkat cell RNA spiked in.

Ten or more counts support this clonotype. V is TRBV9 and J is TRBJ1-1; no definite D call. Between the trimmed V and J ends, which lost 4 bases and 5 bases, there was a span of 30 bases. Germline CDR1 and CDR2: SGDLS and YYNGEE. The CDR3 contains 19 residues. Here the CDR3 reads CASSPEGWEAVGEGTEAFF. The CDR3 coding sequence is TGTGCCAGCAGCCCGGAAGGTTGGGAGGCGGTCGGGGAAGGGACTGAAGCTTTCTTT.

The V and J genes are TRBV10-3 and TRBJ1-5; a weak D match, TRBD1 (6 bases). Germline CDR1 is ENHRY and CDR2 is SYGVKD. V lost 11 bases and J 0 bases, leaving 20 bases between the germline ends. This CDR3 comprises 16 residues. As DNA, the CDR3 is TGTGCCCCTGGGACACCCGGGAGGTGTAGCAATCAGCCCCAGCATTTT. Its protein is CAPGTPGRCSNQPQHF.

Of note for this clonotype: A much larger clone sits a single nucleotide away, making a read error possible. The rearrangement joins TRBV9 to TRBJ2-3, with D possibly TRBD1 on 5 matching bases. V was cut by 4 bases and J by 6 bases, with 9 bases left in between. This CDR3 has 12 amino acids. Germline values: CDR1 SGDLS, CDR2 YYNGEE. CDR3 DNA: TGTGCCAGCAGCCCAGGGTTCGATACGCAGTATTTT. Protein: CASSPGFDTQYF. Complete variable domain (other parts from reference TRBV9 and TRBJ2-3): DSGVTQTPKHLITATGQRVTLRCSPRSGDLSVYWYQQSLDQGLQFLIQYYNGEERAKGNILERFSAQQFPDLHSELNLSSLELGDSALYFCASSPGFDTQYFGPGTRLTVL.

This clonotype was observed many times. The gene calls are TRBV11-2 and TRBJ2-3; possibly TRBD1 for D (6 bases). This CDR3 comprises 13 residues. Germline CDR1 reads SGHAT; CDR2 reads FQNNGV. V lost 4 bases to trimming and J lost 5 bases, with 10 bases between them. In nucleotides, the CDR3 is TGTGCCAGCAGCTCAGGGGTTTTAGATACGCAGTATTTT. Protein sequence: CASSSGVLDTQYF.

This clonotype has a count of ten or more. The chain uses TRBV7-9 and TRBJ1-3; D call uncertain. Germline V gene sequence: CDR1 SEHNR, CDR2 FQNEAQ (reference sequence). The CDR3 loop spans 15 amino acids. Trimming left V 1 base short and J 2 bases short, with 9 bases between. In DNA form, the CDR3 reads TGTGCCAGCAGCTTAGATTTGCATCCTGGAAACACCATATATTTT. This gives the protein CASSLDLHPGNTIYF.

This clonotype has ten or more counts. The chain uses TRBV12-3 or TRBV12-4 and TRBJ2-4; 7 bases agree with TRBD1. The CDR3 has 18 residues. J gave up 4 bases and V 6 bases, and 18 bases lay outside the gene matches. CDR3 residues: CASSQLFPRTGLKNIQYF. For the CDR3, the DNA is TGTGCCAGCAGCCAACTCTTCCCGCGGACAGGTTTAAAAAACATTCAGTACTTC.

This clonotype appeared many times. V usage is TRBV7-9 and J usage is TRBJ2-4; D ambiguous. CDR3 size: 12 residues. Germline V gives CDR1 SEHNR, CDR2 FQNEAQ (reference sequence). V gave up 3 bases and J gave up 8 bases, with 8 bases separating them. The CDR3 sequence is CASSFLGDIQYF. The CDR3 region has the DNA TGTGCCAGCAGCTTCCTAGGAGACATTCAGTACTTC.

The CDR3 region is CASSSTKLQEGRLDTEAFF. The CDR3 nucleotides read TGTGCCAGCAGCTCAACTAAACTACAGGAGGGCCGGTTGGACACTGAAGCTTTCTTT. The J gene is TRBJ1-1, the V gene TRBV7-9, with a tentative D call TRBD1 (5 bases). This CDR3 is 19 amino acids long. The V and J ends lost 4 bases and 3 bases respectively, with 27 bases between them. From germline, CDR1 is SEHNR and CDR2 FQNEAQ (reference sequence). Combining the CDR3 with reference TRBV7-9 and TRBJ1-1 gives the whole variable domain DTGVSQNPRHKITKRGQNVTFRCDPISEHNRLYWYRQTLGQGPEFLTYFQNEAQLEKSRLLSDRFSAERPKGSFSTLEIQRTEQGDSAMYLCASSSTKLQEGRLDTEAFFGQGTRLTVV.

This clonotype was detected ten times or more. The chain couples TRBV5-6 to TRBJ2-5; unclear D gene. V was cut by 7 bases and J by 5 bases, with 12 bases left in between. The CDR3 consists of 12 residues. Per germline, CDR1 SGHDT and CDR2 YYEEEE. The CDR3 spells CASGPGSETQYF. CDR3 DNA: TGTGCCAGCGGCCCGGGTAGCGAGACCCAGTACTTC.

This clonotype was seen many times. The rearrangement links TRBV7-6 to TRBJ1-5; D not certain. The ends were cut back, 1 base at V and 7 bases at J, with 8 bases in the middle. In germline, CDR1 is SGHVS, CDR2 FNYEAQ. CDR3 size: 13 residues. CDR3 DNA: TGTGCCAGCAGCTTAGGTGTGCGCCAGCCCCAGCATTTT. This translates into CASSLGVRQPQHF.

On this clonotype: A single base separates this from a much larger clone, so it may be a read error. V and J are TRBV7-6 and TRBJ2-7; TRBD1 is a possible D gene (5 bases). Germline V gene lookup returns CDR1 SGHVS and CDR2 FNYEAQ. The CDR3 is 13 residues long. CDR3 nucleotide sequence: TGTGCCAGCAGCTTCCAGGGTGCCTACGAGCGGTACTTC. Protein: CASSFQGAYERYF.

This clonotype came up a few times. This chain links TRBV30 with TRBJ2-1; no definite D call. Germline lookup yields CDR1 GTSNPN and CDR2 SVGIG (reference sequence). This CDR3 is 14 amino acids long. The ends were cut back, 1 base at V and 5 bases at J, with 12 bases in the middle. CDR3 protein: CAWSGASRHNEQFF. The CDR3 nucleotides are TGTGCCTGGAGTGGGGCTAGTCGCCACAATGAGCAGTTCTTC.

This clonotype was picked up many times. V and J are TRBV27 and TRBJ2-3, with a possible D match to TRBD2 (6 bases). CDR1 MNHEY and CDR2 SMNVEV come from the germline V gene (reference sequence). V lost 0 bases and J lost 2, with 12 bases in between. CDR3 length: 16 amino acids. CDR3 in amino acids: CASSLSSGLYTDTQYF. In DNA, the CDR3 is TGTGCCAGCAGTTTATCTAGCGGCCTTTACACAGATACGCAGTATTTT.

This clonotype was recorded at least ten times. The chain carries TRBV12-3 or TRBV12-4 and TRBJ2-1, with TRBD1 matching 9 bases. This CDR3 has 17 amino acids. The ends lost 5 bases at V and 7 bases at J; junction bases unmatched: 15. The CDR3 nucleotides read TGTGCCAGCAGTCTCACGTGGACAGGGGAACTGGGTAATGAGCAGTTCTTC. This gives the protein CASSLTWTGELGNEQFF.

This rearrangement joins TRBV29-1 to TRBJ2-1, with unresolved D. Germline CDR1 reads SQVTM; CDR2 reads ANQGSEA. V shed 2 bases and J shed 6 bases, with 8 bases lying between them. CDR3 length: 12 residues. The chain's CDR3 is CSVEMGSNEQFF. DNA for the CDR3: TGCAGCGTTGAAATGGGGTCCAATGAGCAGTTCTTC.

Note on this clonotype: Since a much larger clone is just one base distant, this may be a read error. CDR3 DNA sequence: TGCGCCAGCAGCCAAGATCAGGTAGACATTCGGTACTTC. Translation: CASSQDQVDIRYF. V gene TRBV4-3 combines with J gene TRBJ2-4; no clear D gene. The CDR3 has 13 residues. CDR1 and CDR2 from the germline V gene are LGHNA and YSLEER.

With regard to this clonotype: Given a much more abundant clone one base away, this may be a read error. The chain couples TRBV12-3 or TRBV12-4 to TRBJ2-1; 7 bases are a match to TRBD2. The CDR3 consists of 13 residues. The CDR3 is CASSFRDYNEQLF. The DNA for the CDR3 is TGTGCCAGCAGTTTTCGGGACTACAATGAGCAGCTCTTC.

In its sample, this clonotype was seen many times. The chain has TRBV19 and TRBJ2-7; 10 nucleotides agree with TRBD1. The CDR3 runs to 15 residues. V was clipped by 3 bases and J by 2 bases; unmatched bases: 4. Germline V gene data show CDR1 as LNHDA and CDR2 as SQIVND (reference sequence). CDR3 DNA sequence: TGTGCCAGTAGTATCGGGACAGGGGCTCCCTACGAGCAGTACTTC. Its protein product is CASSIGTGAPYEQYF.

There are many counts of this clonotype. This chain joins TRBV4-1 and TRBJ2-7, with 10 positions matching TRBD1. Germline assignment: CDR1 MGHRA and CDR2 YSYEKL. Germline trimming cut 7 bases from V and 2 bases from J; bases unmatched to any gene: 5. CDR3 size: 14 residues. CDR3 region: CASTPGQGTYEQYF. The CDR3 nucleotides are TGCGCCAGCACCCCGGGACAGGGGACCTACGAGCAGTACTTC.

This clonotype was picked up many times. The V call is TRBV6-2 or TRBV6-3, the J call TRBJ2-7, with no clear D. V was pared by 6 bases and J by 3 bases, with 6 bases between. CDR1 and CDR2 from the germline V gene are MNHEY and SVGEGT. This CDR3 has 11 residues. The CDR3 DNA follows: TGTGCCAGCAGCCCCTACTACGAGCAGTACTTC. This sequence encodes CASSPYYEQYF.

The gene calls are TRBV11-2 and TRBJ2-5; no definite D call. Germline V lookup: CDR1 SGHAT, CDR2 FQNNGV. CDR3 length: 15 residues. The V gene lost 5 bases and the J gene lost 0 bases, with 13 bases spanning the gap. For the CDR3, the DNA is TGTGCCAGCAGCCAAAAGCGCCTAGACCAAGAGACCCAGTACTTC. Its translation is CASSQKRLDQETQYF.

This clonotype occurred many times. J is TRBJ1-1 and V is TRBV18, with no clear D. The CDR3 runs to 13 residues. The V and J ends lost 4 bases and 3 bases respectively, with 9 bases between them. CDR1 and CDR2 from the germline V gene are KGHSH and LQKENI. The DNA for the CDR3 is TGTGCCAGCTCACTCCCACCGGACACTGAAGCTTTCTTT. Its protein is CASSLPPDTEAFF.

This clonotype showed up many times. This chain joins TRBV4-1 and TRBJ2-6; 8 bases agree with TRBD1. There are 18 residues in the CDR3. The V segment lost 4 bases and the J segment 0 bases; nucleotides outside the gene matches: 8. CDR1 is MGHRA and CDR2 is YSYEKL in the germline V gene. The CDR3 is CASSPGGQGNSGANVLTF. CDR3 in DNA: TGCGCCAGCAGCCCAGGCGGACAGGGCAACTCTGGGGCCAACGTCCTGACTTTC.

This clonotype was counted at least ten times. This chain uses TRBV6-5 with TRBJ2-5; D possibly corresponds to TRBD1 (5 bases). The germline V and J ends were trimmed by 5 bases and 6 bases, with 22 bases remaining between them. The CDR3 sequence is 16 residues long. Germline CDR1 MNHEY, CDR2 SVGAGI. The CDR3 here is CASSVPDINWPKTQYF. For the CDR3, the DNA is TGTGCCAGCAGTGTACCGGACATTAACTGGCCCAAGACCCAGTACTTC.

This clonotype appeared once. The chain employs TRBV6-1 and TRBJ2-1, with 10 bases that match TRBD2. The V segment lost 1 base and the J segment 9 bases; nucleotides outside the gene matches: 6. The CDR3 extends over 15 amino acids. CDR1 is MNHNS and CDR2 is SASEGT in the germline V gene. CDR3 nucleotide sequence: TGTGCCAGCAGTGAAGGGCTAGCGGGAGAGAGTGAGCAGTTCTTC. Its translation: CASSEGLAGESEQFF.

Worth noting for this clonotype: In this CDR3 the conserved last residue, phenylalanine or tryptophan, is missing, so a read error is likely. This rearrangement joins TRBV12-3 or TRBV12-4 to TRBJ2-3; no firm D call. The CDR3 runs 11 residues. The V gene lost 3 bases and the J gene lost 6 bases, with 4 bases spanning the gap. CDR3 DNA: TGTGCCAGCAGTTTCGCGGATACGCAGTATCTT. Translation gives CASSFADTQYL.